This TCR beta chain was recovered during a study of shared clonotypes between healthy human individuals. About the research overall: The plates for each donor numbered three CD4 naive, three CD4 memory, two CD8 naive and one CD8 memory.

CD8 cells regarded as naive lacked CD45RO, were positively chosen for CCR7, and omitted terminally differentiated effector memory CD45RA+ cells. Those who donated were healthy HIV-negative adults, with no recent acute infections or vaccinations reported. V gave up 4 bases and J gave up 2 bases, with 12 bases separating them. The CDR3 extends over 14 amino acids. Per germline, CDR1 SGHVS and CDR2 FQNEAQ. Here immunoSEQ multiplex PCR was the method, and the copy in TCRdb shows in-frame clones only, minus some. The data hold under 850,000 clones, with nearly 95% observed a single time. Sequencing was carried out using naive CD8+ T cells sorted from blood. The chain is built from TRBV7-8 and TRBJ2-7; possible D gene TRBD1, 6 bases. The clonotype originates from a man aged 25-45 years in good health. The CDR3 nucleotides read TGTGCCAGCAGCTCTCGGACAGCCCCCTACGAGCAGTACTTC. It encodes CASSSRTAPYEQYF. The whole variable domain, filled in from reference TRBV7-8 and TRBJ2-7, reads GAGVSQSPRYKVAKRGQDVALRCDPISGHVSLFWYQQALGQGPEFLTYFQNEAQLDKSGLPSDRFFAERPEGSVSTLKIQRTQQEDSAVYLCASSSRTAPYEQYFGPGTRLTVT.